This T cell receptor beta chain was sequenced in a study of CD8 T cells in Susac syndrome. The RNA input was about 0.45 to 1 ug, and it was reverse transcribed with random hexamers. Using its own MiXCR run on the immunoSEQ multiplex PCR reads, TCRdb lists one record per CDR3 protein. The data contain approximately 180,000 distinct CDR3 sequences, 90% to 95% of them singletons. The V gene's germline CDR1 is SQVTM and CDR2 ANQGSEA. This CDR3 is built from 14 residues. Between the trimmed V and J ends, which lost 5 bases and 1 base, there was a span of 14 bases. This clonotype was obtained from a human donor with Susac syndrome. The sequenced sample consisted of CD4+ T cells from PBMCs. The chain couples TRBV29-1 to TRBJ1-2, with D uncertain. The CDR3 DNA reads TGCAGCGTTTCTACCGCGTGGGATAACTATGGCTACACCTTC. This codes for CSVSTAWDNYGYTF. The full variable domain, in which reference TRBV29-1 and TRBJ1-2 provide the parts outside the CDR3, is SAVISQKPSRDICQRGTSLTIQCQVDSQVTMMFWYRQQPGQSLTLIATANQGSEATYESGFVIDKFPISRPNLTFSTLTVSNMSPEDSSIYLCSVSTAWDNYGYTFGSGTRLTVV.